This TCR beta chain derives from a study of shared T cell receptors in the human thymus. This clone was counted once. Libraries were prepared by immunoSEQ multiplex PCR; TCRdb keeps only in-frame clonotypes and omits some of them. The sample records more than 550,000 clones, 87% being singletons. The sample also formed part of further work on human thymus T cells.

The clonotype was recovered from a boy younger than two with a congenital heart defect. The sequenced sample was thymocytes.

The CDR3 bases are TGTGCCAGCAGGGGACAGGGTGCCCTCTCTGGGGCCAACGTCCTGACTTTC. It codes for CASRGQGALSGANVLTF. The V gene is TRBV27, the J gene TRBJ2-6, with 9 positions matching TRBD1. Germline V gene data show CDR1 as MNHEY and CDR2 as SMNVEV (reference sequence). The CDR3 runs to 17 residues. Losses at the gene ends were 6 bases for V and 0 bases for J; bases not matched to a gene: 6. The full variable domain, with the rest looked up from reference TRBV27 and TRBJ2-6, is EAQVTQNPRYLITVTGKKLTVTCSQNMNHEYMSWYRQDPGLGLRQIYYSMNVEVTDKGDVPEGYKVSRKEKRNFPLILESPSPNQTSLYFCASRGQGALSGANVLTFGAGSRLTVL.